The present TCR beta chain was sequenced within a study of blood T cell repertoires in COVID-19. Repertoires were generated with immunoSEQ multiplex PCR, while TCRdb's copy carries only in-frame clones and drops some. The profile shows about 370,000 clones, 85% to 90% of them singletons. Germline loops: CDR1 SGHDN, CDR2 FVKESK. The V and J ends lost 2 bases and 2 bases, in that order; junction bases with no gene match: 9. CDR3 length: 16 residues. The receptor comes from a young man with active or convalescent COVID-19. The V call is TRBV14, the J call TRBJ2-7, with 7 bases matching TRBD1. Sample: peripheral blood. DNA of the CDR3: TGTGCCAGCAGCCAATCGACGGGGCAGGGGGCCTACGAGCAGTACTTC. The encoded protein is CASSQSTGQGAYEQYF.